This T cell receptor (beta chain) derives from a study of CD8 T cells in Susac syndrome (dated by TCRdb to between 2019 and 2020). Background on the whole study: Among the Susac syndrome patients who were sequenced, clinically active disease was present in roughly six and clinical remission was observed in roughly eight. At blood withdrawal, Susac syndrome patients were therapy-naive, treated with corticosteroids (with IVIg additionally given to some), or treated with IVIg alone. The study used repertoire sequencing to test whether antigen drove CD8+ T cell activation and differentiation in Susac syndrome. Here is what the overall study found, with its caveats: In patients with Susac syndrome, the CD4+ T cell repertoire showed no detectable clonal expansion. The TCR sequencing and HLA analysis was acknowledged to have included a relatively small number of individuals.

At the junction V is shortened by 10 bases and J by 6 bases, with 16 bases in between. From its cysteine to its phenylalanine, the CDR3 spans 12 amino acids. Left in the record is the CDR3 DNA by itself, 36 bases read in frame from the first base. The germline V gene sets CDR1 to ENHRY and CDR2 to SYGVKD. The table lists this clonotype with a few counts. Its antigen has not been determined. No much larger clone exists at a distance of one base, and base qualities are not known. High-throughput TCR beta sequencing profiled peripheral blood CD8+ and CD4+ T cells from healthy donors, Susac syndrome patients and multiple sclerosis patients. Susac syndrome patients met recently defined diagnostic criteria for definite or probable disease. Bulk CD8+ and CD4+ T cells were purified by magnetic negative isolation, whereas CD8+ TEMRA cells were enriched by FACS. Blood was collected in EDTA tubes and processed within 24 hours, with PBMCs isolated through density gradient centrifugation. PBMCs intended for TCR sequencing were cryopreserved in liquid nitrogen and were subsequently thawed in a 37 degrees C water bath. Purity of sorted or isolated CD4+, CD8+ and CD8+ TEMRA cells was at least 90%.

RNA was extracted with the RNeasy kit and roughly 0.5 to 1 ug was reverse transcribed using random hexamers. TCR beta CDR3 regions were amplified with the immunoSEQ multiplex PCR assay covering 54 Vbeta and 13 Jbeta segments. PCR amplification bias was corrected by using a synthetic template baseline for primer optimization and computational correction. In the authors' own workflow: Only productive sequences were kept, with reads annotated to V, D and J genes according to IMGT and analyzed in immunoSEQ Analyzer. Clonality was computed as one minus Shannon entropy normalized by log2 of the number of productive unique sequences. Public and private clones were assessed among the 100 most prevalent clones of each patient and control. Clones were defined as Susac-specific if absent from the healthy and MS cohorts, from more than 900 published viral clones and from other ImmuneACCESS disease sequences. TCRdb reworked the public reads: Q25 trimming with fastp, MiXCR clone assembly, productive beta chains retained. Rows are combined by CDR3 protein, so each entry shows the most common genes and DNA. TCRdb's processing, not the authors' own work, is the source of the V and J calls. This sample has about 240,000 distinct CDR3 sequences in its table, and about 95% of those were observed once. The ten largest make up roughly 0.1% of the sample.

The sample was CD4+ T cells from PBMCs. In this chain, TRBV10-3 is recombined with TRBJ2-7, and TRBD2 may be the D gene, going by 5 matching bases. This sequence originates from a human donor with Susac syndrome. The CDR3 has the sequence CANGLGRGEQYF. DNA sequence: TGTGCCAACGGACTGGGGAGAGGCGAGCAGTACTTC.